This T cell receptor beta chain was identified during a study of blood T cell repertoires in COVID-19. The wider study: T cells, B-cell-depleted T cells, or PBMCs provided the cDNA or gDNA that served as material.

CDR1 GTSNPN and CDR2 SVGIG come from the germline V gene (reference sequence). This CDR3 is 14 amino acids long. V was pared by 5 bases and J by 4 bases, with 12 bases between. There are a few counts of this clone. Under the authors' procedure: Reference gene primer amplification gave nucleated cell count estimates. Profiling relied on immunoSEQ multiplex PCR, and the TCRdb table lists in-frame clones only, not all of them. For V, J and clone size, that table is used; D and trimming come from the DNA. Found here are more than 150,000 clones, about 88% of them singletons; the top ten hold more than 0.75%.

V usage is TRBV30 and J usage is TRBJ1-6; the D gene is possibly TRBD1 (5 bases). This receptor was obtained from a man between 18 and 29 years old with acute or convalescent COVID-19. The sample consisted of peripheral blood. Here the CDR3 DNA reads TGTGCCTGGGCCTTGCAGGGATATAATTCACCCCTCCACTTT. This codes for CAWALQGYNSPLHF.